This record covers a single T cell receptor (beta chain). TCRdb keeps only in-frame clones here, not all; method: immunoSEQ multiplex PCR. Counted here are roughly 48,000 clones, almost 95% occurring once; the ten biggest clones make up approximately 0.91%. These data originate in a study of T cell changes during pregnancy in multiple sclerosis. Trimming cost V 2 bases and J 7 bases, with 21 bases left between them. The CDR3 consists of 17 residues. The germline CDR1 and CDR2 sequences are SGHTA and FQGTGA. The sequence came from a female donor in good health, enrolled as a control in a pregnancy study. V usage is TRBV7-3 and J usage is TRBJ2-1; tentative D call: TRBD1 (5 bases). The sample in question was CD4+ T cells from peripheral blood mononuclear cells, obtained in the second trimester of pregnancy. The CDR3 DNA sequence: TGTGCCAGCAGCTTAGGATCGTGGGCTACAGGAAAAAATGAGCAGTTCTTC. Translating it yields CASSLGSWATGKNEQFF.